These 18 T cell receptor beta chains came from one sample sequenced in a study of cytomegalovirus exposure and HLA in healthy donors. Amplification used 60 Vbeta primers and 13 Jbeta primers. Measured with immunoSEQ multiplex PCR; TCRdb has only the in-frame clones, and not every one. The sample has approximately 88,000 clones, 80% seen once. Source material: PBMCs. The receptors come from a man between 18 and 35 years old in good health and CMV-seronegative.

CDR3 DNA sequence: TGCGCCAGCAGCGCGGCGGTAGACAATTCACCCCTCCACTTT. Its translation: CASSAAVDNSPLHF. The rearrangement joins TRBV5-1 to TRBJ1-6, with D unclear. V lost 4 bases and J 7 bases, leaving 12 bases between the germline ends. The CDR3 spans 14 residues. Germline V CDR1 and CDR2: SGHRS, YFSETQ.

V and J are TRBV2 and TRBJ1-5; D call uncertain. In germline, CDR1 is SNHLY, CDR2 FYNNEI. The CDR3 is 15 amino acids. Deletions cut 6 bases from V and 7 bases from J, with 19 bases between. CDR3 residues: CASSLAAQSRQPQHF. The CDR3, as DNA: TGTGCCAGCAGCTTAGCAGCTCAGTCTCGCCAGCCCCAGCATTTT.

This sequence joins TRBV6-1 and TRBJ1-2; no definite D call. V dropped 2 bases and J dropped 8 bases, with 6 bases sitting between them. This CDR3 is built from 11 residues. Per the germline V gene, CDR1 is MNHNS and CDR2 is SASEGT. The CDR3 DNA reads as TGTGCCAGCAGTGAAAATCCGGGCTACACCTTC. Residues: CASSENPGYTF.

This sequence joins TRBV27 and TRBJ2-3; 11 bases are a match to TRBD2. With V trimmed by 5 bases and J by 5 bases, 9 bases remained unmatched. Per germline, CDR1 MNHEY and CDR2 SMNVEV (reference sequence). The CDR3 contains 16 residues. The CDR3 loop is CASSVGTSGHRDTQYF. In DNA, the CDR3 is TGTGCCAGCAGTGTAGGGACTAGCGGTCACCGAGATACGCAGTATTTT.

The chain combines TRBV13 with TRBJ1-6; 8 bases fit TRBD1. V lost 4 bases, J lost 9 bases, and 5 bases stayed unmatched. Looked up from germline, CDR1 is PRHDT and CDR2 is FYEKMQ (reference sequence). This CDR3 comprises 14 residues. The CDR3 is CASSSRTGSSPLHF. The CDR3 DNA follows: TGTGCCAGCAGCTCCCGGACAGGGTCTTCACCCCTCCACTTT.

This chain connects TRBV2 to TRBJ1-1; D is perhaps TRBD1 (6 bases). V shed 3 bases and J shed 7 bases, with 12 bases lying between them. This CDR3 comprises 13 residues. Germline loops: CDR1 SNHLY, CDR2 FYNNEI. Here the CDR3 DNA reads TGTGCCAGCAGTGATACTACAGGGCTTGAAGCTTTCTTT. As protein: CASSDTTGLEAFF.

V usage is TRBV4-2 and J usage is TRBJ2-5, with TRBD2 identical over 10 bases. This CDR3 is built from 16 residues. Trimming at V came to 0 bases and at J to 7 bases, leaving 8 bases not matched to a gene. Germline CDR1 is LGHNA and CDR2 is YNFKEQ. The CDR3 sequence: CASSQDERGGAGTQYF. In DNA, the CDR3 is TGTGCCAGCAGCCAAGATGAGCGGGGGGGAGCCGGGACCCAGTACTTC.

The chain uses TRBV7-2 and TRBJ1-6; 9 bases align to TRBD1. V lost 3 bases, J lost 4 bases, and 7 bases stayed unmatched. Germline V gene sequence: CDR1 SGHTA, CDR2 FQGNSA. This CDR3 region has 17 residues. This CDR3 reads CASSFTGGPTYNSPLHF. CDR3 coding DNA: TGTGCCAGCAGCTTTACAGGGGGCCCCACTTATAATTCACCCCTCCACTTT.

This clone was detected only a few times. The chain combines TRBV7-3 with TRBJ1-1; 7 bases map to TRBD1. With V trimmed by 4 bases and J by 6 bases, 14 bases remained unmatched. CDR3 length equals 16 residues. The germline V gene encodes CDR1 SGHTA and CDR2 FQGTGA. The CDR3: CASSSSDRRAGAEAFF. CDR3 in DNA: TGTGCCAGCAGCTCCTCGGACAGGAGAGCTGGGGCTGAAGCTTTCTTT. Combining the CDR3 with reference TRBV7-3 and TRBJ1-1 gives the whole variable domain GAGVSQTPSNKVTEKGKYVELRCDPISGHTALYWYRQSLGQGPEFLIYFQGTGAADDSGLPNDRFFAVRPEGSVSTLKIQRTERGDSAVYLCASSSSDRRAGAEAFFGQGTRLTVV.

The chain joins TRBV30 to TRBJ2-7, with TRBD1 as a possible D gene (5 bases). In germline, CDR1 is GTSNPN, CDR2 SVGIG (reference sequence). V lost 7 bases, J lost 1 base, and 11 bases lay in between. This CDR3 has 12 amino acids. The CDR3 protein is CASEGDSYEQYF. The CDR3 DNA is TGTGCCTCGGAAGGGGATTCCTACGAGCAGTACTTC.

The chain employs TRBV5-4 and TRBJ1-1; 7 nucleotides align to TRBD1. Losses at the gene ends were 5 bases for V and 5 bases for J; bases not matched to a gene: 12. CDR3 length equals 15 residues. CDR1 is SGHNT and CDR2 is YYREEE in the germline V gene (reference sequence). The CDR3 DNA is TGTGCCAGCAGACGGGACAGTAGCTCTGCGACTGAAGCTTTCTTT. Its protein product is CASRRDSSSATEAFF.

This sequence joins TRBV7-3 and TRBJ2-2; D possibly corresponds to TRBD2 (5 bases). The CDR3 spans 14 residues. V dropped 4 bases and J dropped 3 bases, with 9 bases sitting between them. Germline-derived CDR1 and CDR2 are SGHTA and FQGTGA. The CDR3 loop reads CASSSGLDTGELFF. In nucleotides, the CDR3 is TGTGCCAGCAGCTCCGGACTCGACACCGGGGAGCTGTTTTTT.

The chain links TRBV7-9 to TRBJ2-2; 11 positions agree with TRBD2. The CDR3 spans 16 residues. V was clipped by 4 bases and J by 1 base; unmatched bases: 2. CDR1 is SEHNR and CDR2 is FQNEAQ in the germline V gene (reference sequence). For the CDR3, the DNA is TGTGCCAGCAGCTGGGGACTAGCGGTGAACACCGGGGAGCTGTTTTTT. Translation: CASSWGLAVNTGELFF.

The genes are TRBV15 and TRBJ1-4; D might be TRBD1 (6 bases). The CDR3 runs to 15 residues. Germline assignment: CDR1 LNHNV and CDR2 YYDKDF (reference sequence). V lost 0 bases, J lost 8 bases, and 13 bases lay in between. The DNA of the CDR3 is TGTGCCACCAGCAGAGATCGAGGACAGCAGGAAAAACTGTTTTTT. It translates to CATSRDRGQQEKLFF.

This clone is a singleton in its sample. The rearrangement links TRBV27 to TRBJ2-3; maybe TRBD1 (5 bases). The CDR3 length is 15 residues. Trimming shortened V by 6 bases and J by 2 bases, and 15 bases separated the two germline ends. CDR1 is MNHEY and CDR2 is SMNVEV in the germline V gene (reference sequence). CDR3 sequence reads: CASSDTPGATDTQYF. CDR3 nucleotides: TGTGCCAGCAGCGACACCCCTGGGGCCACAGATACGCAGTATTTT.

In this sample, this clone turned up once. The V call is TRBV6-5, the J call TRBJ1-1; D unclear. With 6 bases removed from V and 0 bases from J, the gap between germline ends came to 14 bases. The CDR3 is made up of 15 amino acids. Germline V gene data show CDR1 as MNHEY and CDR2 as SVGAGI. Written as DNA, the CDR3 is TGTGCCAGCAGGCCTATAGGAGGGTTGAACACTGAAGCTTTCTTT. The encoded protein is CASRPIGGLNTEAFF.

The chain links TRBV15 to TRBJ1-5; perhaps TRBD1 as D (5 bases). Germline CDR1 reads LNHNV; CDR2 reads YYDKDF (reference sequence). With 5 bases removed from V and 0 bases from J, the gap between germline ends came to 14 bases. This CDR3 comprises 16 residues. The CDR3 nucleotides read TGTGCCACCAGCGGTGGATCCAGGGATAGCAATCAGCCCCAGCATTTT. Protein product: CATSGGSRDSNQPQHF.

The rearrangement links TRBV19 to TRBJ1-2; D is ambiguous. Trimming took 8 bases from V and 4 from J, leaving 8 bases between them. Per the germline V gene, CDR1 is LNHDA and CDR2 is SQIVND (reference sequence). The CDR3 has 11 amino acids. This chain's CDR3 is CASLHSYGYTF. The CDR3 coding sequence is TGTGCCAGTTTACACAGCTATGGCTACACCTTC.